What follows is one T cell receptor beta chain and its context. The data derive from a study of blood T cell repertoires in COVID-19. Original processing notes: Amplification with reference gene primers provided the estimates of nucleated cell counts. Libraries were prepared by immunoSEQ multiplex PCR; TCRdb keeps only in-frame clonotypes and omits some of them. The DNA gave D and trimming, while V, J and clone size come from that table. This table has roughly 120,000 clones, roughly four fifths appearing once. Looked up from germline, CDR1 is SNHLY and CDR2 is FYNNEI. After removal of 6 bases from V and 4 bases from J, the junction contained 10 bases not matched to a gene. The CDR3 loop spans 17 amino acids.

This TCR came from a man older than 75 with COVID-19, enrolled during active disease. The J gene is TRBJ2-7, the V gene TRBV2; 15 nucleotides align to TRBD2. What was sequenced was peripheral blood. The CDR3 protein is CASSRTSGRARAYEQYF. The CDR3 bases are TGTGCCAGCAGCAGGACTAGCGGGAGGGCCAGAGCGTACGAGCAGTACTTC.